The 10 T cell receptor beta chains reported below all come from one sample, sequenced in a study of CD8 T cells in Susac syndrome. RNA totalling roughly 0.5 to 1 ug underwent reverse transcription with random hexamers. Each CDR3 protein gets one entry after TCRdb re-called the immunoSEQ multiplex PCR reads with MiXCR. This table holds about 70,000 distinct CDR3 sequences, just under 95% found once. The specimen sequenced was CD8+ T cells from PBMCs. Receptors were obtained from a human donor in good health.

The CDR3 bases are TGCAGCGTGACCCGCAATGAGCAGTTCTTC. It encodes CSVTRNEQFF. The V call is TRBV29-1, the J call TRBJ2-1; D uncertain. The CDR3 is 10 amino acids. Deletions cut 6 bases from V and 6 bases from J, with 6 bases between. Looked up from germline, CDR1 is SQVTM and CDR2 is ANQGSEA.

V and J are TRBV4-1 and TRBJ2-7; the match to TRBD1 covers 8 bases. The germline gives CDR1 MGHRA, CDR2 YSYEKL. V lost 4 bases to trimming and J lost 1 base; unmatched junction nucleotides: 3. The CDR3 runs 14 residues. The CDR3 bases are TGCGCCAGCAGCCTGCGGGACAGGTCCTACGAGCAGTACTTC. Protein product: CASSLRDRSYEQYF.

The chain recombines TRBV7-8 with TRBJ1-5; D might be TRBD1 (5 bases). There are 14 residues in the CDR3. The V and J ends lost 5 bases and 6 bases respectively, with 14 bases between them. Germline-derived CDR1 and CDR2 are SGHVS and FQNEAQ. The CDR3 protein is CASSRGGMGQPQHF. CDR3 nucleotide sequence: TGTGCCAGCAGCCGCGGGGGAATGGGTCAGCCCCAGCATTTT.

V gene TRBV4-1 combines with J gene TRBJ2-5, with D possibly being TRBD2 (5 bases). Germline V gene lookup returns CDR1 MGHRA and CDR2 YSYEKL. The CDR3 sequence is 16 residues long. Trimming left V 3 bases short and J 0 bases short, with 14 bases between. This chain's CDR3 is CASSHASGVNQETQYF. In DNA form, the CDR3 reads TGCGCCAGCAGCCACGCCAGCGGAGTCAACCAAGAGACCCAGTACTTC.

This rearrangement joins TRBV29-1 to TRBJ2-7; 8 nucleotides match TRBD1. This CDR3 spans 13 amino acids. The germline V gene encodes CDR1 SQVTM and CDR2 ANQGSEA. V shed 4 bases and J 4 bases; nucleotides not matched to a gene: 6. CDR3 nucleotide sequence: TGCAGCGTTGTAGGACAGGGTCGGTACGAGCAGTACTTC. Its protein is CSVVGQGRYEQYF.

CDR3 in DNA: TGTGCCAGCAGCGTCGGGACTAGACAAGAGACCCAGTACTTC. Protein sequence: CASSVGTRQETQYF. The chain links TRBV7-8 to TRBJ2-5; 8 nucleotides align to TRBD2. The CDR3 covers 14 residues. The V segment lost 5 bases and the J segment 2 bases; nucleotides outside the gene matches: 4. Germline CDR1 is SGHVS and CDR2 is FQNEAQ.

The rearrangement links TRBV6-6 to TRBJ2-5, with a tentative D call TRBD1 (6 bases). V was trimmed by 7 bases and J by 2 bases, leaving 20 bases between them. In germline, CDR1 is MNHNY, CDR2 SVGAGI (reference sequence). This CDR3 contains 16 residues. The CDR3 loop is CASMIKLTGLQETQYF. In nucleotides, the CDR3 is TGTGCCAGCATGATAAAACTGACAGGATTACAAGAGACCCAGTACTTC.

This chain connects TRBV20-1 to TRBJ1-5; tentatively, D is TRBD1 (5 bases). Trimming took off 5 bases at V and 5 bases at J, with 22 bases between the two ends. Germline CDR1 is DFQATT and CDR2 is SNEGSKA (reference sequence). The CDR3 spans 16 residues. CDR3 in amino acids: CSAFDGDGTVDQPQHF. Here the CDR3 DNA reads TGCAGTGCTTTCGATGGGGACGGGACGGTTGATCAGCCCCAGCATTTT.

This clonotype was counted once. V usage is TRBV6-2 or TRBV6-3 and J usage is TRBJ2-5; TRBD1 matches 9 bases. Germline V lookup: CDR1 MNHEY, CDR2 SVGEGT. The junction had 9 bases not matched to a gene; V was cut back by 2 bases and J by 5 bases. The length of the CDR3 is 16 residues. The CDR3 sequence is CASSYPQDRGGETQYF. The CDR3 bases are TGTGCCAGCAGTTACCCTCAGGACAGGGGAGGCGAGACCCAGTACTTC.

The chain recombines TRBV6-1 with TRBJ2-7; 7 positions agree with TRBD2. CDR3 length: 12 amino acids. Looked up from germline, CDR1 is MNHNS and CDR2 is SASEGT. Losses at the gene ends were 8 bases for V and 6 bases for J; bases not matched to a gene: 7. CDR3 DNA sequence: TGTGCCAGCGGCCGGGACTACAGCGAGCAGTACGTC. Protein sequence: CASGRDYSEQYV.